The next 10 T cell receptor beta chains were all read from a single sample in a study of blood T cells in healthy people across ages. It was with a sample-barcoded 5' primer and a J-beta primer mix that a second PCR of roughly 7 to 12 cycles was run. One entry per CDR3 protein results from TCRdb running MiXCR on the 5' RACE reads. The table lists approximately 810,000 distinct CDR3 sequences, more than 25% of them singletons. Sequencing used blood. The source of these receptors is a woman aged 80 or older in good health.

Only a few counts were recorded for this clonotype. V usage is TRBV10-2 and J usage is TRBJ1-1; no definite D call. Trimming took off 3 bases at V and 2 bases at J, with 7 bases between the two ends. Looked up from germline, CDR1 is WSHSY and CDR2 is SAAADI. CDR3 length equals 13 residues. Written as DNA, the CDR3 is TGCGCCAGCAGTGAACAGTTTAACACTGAAGCTTTCTTT. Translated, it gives CASSEQFNTEAFF.

CDR3 protein: CASSQNRGMLSEQYF. CDR3 bases: TGTGCCAGCAGCCAAAACAGGGGAATGCTAAGCGAGCAGTACTTC. J is TRBJ2-7 and V is TRBV12-3 or TRBV12-4; 7 bases agree with TRBD1. With V trimmed by 6 bases and J by 6 bases, 14 bases remained unmatched. The CDR3 totals 15 residues.

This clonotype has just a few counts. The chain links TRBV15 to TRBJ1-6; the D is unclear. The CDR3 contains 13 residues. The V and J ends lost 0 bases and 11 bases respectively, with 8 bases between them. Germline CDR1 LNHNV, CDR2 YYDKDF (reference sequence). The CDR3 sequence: CATSRETTAPLHF. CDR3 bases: TGTGCCACCAGCAGAGAAACAACTGCACCCCTCCACTTT.

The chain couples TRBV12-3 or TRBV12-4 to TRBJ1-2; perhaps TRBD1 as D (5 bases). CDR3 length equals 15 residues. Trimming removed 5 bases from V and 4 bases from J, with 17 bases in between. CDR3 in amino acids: CASSELLGGGYGYTF. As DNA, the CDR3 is TGTGCCAGCAGTGAACTACTGGGGGGGGGCTATGGCTACACCTTC.

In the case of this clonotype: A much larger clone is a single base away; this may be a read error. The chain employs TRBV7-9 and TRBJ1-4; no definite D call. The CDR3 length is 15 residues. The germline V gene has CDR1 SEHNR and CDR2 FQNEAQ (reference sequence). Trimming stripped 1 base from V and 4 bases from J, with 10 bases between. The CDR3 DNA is TGTGCCAGCAGCTTAGATGGGTCGGGTAATGAAAAACTGTTTTTT. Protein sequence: CASSLDGSGNEKLFF.

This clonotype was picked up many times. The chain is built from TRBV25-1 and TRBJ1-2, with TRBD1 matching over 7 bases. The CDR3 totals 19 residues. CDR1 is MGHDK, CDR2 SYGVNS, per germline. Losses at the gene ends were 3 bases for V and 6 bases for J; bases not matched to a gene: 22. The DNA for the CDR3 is TGTGCCAGCAGTGATTCGGAGGGGCGTCAGGGGGAATTAGGGAATGGCTACACCTTC. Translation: CASSDSEGRQGELGNGYTF.

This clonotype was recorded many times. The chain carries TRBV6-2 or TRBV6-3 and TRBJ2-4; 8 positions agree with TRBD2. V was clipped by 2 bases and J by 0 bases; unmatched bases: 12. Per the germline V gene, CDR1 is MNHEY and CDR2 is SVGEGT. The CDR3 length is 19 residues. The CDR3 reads CASSYRERGPSLAKNIQYF. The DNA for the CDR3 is TGTGCCAGCAGTTACAGAGAGCGGGGGCCATCCCTAGCCAAAAACATTCAGTACTTC.

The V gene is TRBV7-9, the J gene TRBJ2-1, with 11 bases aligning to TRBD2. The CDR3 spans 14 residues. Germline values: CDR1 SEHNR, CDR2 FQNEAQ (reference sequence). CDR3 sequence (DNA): TGTGCTGGCAGCTTAGCGGGGGGGCCAAATGAGCAGTTCTTC. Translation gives CAGSLAGGPNEQFF. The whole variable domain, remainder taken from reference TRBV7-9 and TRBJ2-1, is DTGVSQNPRHKITKRGQNVTFRCDPISEHNRLYWYRQTLGQGPEFLTYFQNEAQLEKSRLLSDRFSAERPKGSFSTLEIQRTEQGDSAMYLCAGSLAGGPNEQFFGPGTRLTVL.

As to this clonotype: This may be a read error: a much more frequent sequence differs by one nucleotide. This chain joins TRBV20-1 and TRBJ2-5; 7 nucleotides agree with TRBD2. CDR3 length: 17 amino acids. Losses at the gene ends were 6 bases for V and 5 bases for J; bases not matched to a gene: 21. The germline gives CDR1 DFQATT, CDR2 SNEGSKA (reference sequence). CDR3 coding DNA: TGCAGTGCCCGAACCCCGCTGTGGACTAGGGGAGGTGAGACCCAGTACTTC. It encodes CSARTPLWTRGGETQYF.

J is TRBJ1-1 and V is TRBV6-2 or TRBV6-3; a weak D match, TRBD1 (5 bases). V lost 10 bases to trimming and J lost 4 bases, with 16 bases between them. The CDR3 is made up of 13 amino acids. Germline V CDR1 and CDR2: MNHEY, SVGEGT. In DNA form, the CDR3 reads TGTGCCACCGCAAGGGGCCGTAGCACTGAAGCTTTCTTT. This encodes CATARGRSTEAFF.